This TCR beta chain was obtained from a study of CD8 T cells in ankylosing spondylitis. Study observations and caveats: Disease-linked clones proved CD8+ and comparatively uncommon in peripheral blood. Among TCR beta sequences, a motif of roughly 8 highly homologous variants appeared characteristic of ankylosing spondylitis blood. Reportedly, significant enrichment of disease-linked clones occurred in matched ankylosing spondylitis synovial fluid.

This clonotype has just a few counts. Its antigen is still unknown. A quantitative 5'-RACE method, one with molecular barcodes, was used to make TCR beta libraries. From the 5' RACE reads, TCRdb called clonotypes with MiXCR, one entry per CDR3 protein. The sample has around 480,000 distinct CDR3 sequences, more than 15% seen once; the top ten hold 0.95% to 1.1%. This TCR was sampled from a male donor with ankylosing spondylitis. Sequenced sample: blood, either unsorted or a sorted T cell fraction (not recorded which).

Written as DNA, the CDR3 is TGTGCCAGCAGTCGGACAGGGTCCGATCAGCCCCAGCATTTT. Translation: CASSRTGSDQPQHF. V gene TRBV2 combines with J gene TRBJ1-5, with TRBD1 matching 8 bases. With 5 bases clipped from V and 5 bases from J, the junction kept 5 bases outside the gene matches. The CDR3 sequence is 14 residues long. In germline, CDR1 is SNHLY, CDR2 FYNNEI.